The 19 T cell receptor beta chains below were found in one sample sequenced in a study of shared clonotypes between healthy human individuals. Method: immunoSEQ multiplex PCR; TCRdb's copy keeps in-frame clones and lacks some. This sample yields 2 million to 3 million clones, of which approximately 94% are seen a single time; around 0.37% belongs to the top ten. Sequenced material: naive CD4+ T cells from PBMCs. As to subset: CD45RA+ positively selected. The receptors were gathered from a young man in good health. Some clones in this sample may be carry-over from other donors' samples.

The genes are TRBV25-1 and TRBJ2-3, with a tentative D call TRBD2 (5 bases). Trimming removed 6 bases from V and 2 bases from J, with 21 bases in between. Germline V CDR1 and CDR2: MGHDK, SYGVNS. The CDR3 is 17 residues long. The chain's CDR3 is CASSPYRTSTNTDTQYF. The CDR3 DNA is TGTGCCAGCAGCCCCTACCGGACTTCTACGAACACAGATACGCAGTATTTT.

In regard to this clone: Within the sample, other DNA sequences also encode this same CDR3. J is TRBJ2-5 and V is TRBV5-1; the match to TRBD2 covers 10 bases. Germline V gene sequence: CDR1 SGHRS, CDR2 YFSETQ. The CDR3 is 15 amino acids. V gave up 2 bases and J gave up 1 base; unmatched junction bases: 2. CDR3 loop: CASSLTSGTQETQYF. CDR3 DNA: TGCGCCAGCAGCTTAACTAGCGGGACCCAAGAGACCCAGTACTTC. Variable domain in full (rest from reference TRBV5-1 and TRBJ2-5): KAGVTQTPRYLIKTRGQQVTLSCSPISGHRSVSWYQQTPGQGLQFLFEYFSETQRNKGNFPGRFSGRQFSNSRSEMNVSTLELGDSALYLCASSLTSGTQETQYFGPGTRLLVL.

The CDR3 bases are TGTGCCATCCGCCCTTGGGGACTAGCGCAAACCGGGGAGCTGTTTTTT. Translated: CAIRPWGLAQTGELFF. V usage is TRBV10-3 and J usage is TRBJ2-2, with TRBD2 identical over 10 bases. The CDR3 contains 16 residues. Germline assignment: CDR1 ENHRY and CDR2 SYGVKD. V was clipped by 8 bases and J by 5 bases; unmatched bases: 11.

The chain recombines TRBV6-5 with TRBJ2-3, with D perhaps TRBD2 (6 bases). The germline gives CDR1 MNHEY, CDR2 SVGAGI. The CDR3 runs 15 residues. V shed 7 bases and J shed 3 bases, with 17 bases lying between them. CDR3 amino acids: CASKGGELYTDTQYF. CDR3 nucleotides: TGTGCCAGCAAGGGCGGGGAACTATATACAGATACGCAGTATTTT.

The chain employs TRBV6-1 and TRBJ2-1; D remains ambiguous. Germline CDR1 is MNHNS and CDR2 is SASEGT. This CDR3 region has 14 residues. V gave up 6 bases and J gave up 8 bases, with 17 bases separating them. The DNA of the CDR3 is TGTGCCAGCAGACGGGTAGGGATTGGAGATGAGCAGTTCTTC. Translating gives CASRRVGIGDEQFF.

The CDR3 loop reads CASIGRGRTNEKLFF. In DNA form, the CDR3 reads TGTGCCAGCATCGGCAGGGGGAGGACTAATGAAAAACTGTTTTTT. The chain combines TRBV6-1 with TRBJ1-4; 7 bases map to TRBD1. This CDR3 comprises 15 residues. J was trimmed by 2 bases and V by 7 bases; bases with no gene match: 7. CDR1 and CDR2 (germline): MNHNS, SASEGT.

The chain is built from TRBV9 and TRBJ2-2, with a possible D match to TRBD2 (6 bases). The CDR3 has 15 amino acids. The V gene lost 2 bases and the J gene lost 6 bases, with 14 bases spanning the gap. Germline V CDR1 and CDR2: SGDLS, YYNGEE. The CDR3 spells CASSVDLPGAGELFF. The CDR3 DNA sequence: TGTGCCAGCAGCGTCGACCTACCGGGAGCCGGGGAGCTGTTTTTT.

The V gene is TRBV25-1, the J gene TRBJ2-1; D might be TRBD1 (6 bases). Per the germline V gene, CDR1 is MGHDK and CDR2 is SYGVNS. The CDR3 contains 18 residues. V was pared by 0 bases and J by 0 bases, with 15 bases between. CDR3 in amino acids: CASSEYPTGVGSYNEQFF. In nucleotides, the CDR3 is TGTGCCAGCAGTGAATATCCGACAGGAGTGGGCTCCTACAATGAGCAGTTCTTC.

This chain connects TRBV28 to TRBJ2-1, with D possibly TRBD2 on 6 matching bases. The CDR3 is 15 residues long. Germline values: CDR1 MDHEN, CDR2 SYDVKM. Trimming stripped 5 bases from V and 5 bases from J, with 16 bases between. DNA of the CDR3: TGTGCCAGCAGTCCCTTATCGGGAGCTAACAATGAGCAGTTCTTC. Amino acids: CASSPLSGANNEQFF. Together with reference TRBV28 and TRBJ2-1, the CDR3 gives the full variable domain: DVKVTQSSRYLVKRTGEKVFLECVQDMDHENMFWYRQDPGLGLRLIYFSYDVKMKEKGDIPEGYSVSREKKERFSLILESASTNQTSMYLCASSPLSGANNEQFFGPGTRLTVL.

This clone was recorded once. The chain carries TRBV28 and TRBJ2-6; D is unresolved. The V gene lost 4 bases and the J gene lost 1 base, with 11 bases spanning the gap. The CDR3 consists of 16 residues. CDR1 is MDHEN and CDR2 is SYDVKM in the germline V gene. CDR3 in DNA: TGTGCCAGCAGTTCCGGGTCTCTATCTGGGGCCAACGTCCTGACTTTC. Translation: CASSSGSLSGANVLTF.

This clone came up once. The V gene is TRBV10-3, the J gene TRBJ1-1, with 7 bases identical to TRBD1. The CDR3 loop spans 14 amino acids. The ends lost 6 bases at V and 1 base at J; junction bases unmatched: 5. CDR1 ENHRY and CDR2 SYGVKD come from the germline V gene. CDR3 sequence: CAIRGGQRNTEAFF. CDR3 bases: TGTGCCATCAGGGGGGGACAGCGGAACACTGAAGCTTTCTTT.

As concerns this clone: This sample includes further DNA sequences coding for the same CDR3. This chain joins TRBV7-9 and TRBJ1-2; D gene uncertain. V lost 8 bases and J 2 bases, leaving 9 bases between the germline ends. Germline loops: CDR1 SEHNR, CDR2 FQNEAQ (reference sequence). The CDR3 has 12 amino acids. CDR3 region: CASSQANYGYTF. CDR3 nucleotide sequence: TGTGCCAGCTCCCAGGCGAACTATGGCTACACCTTC. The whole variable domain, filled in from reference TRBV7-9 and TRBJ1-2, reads DTGVSQNPRHKITKRGQNVTFRCDPISEHNRLYWYRQTLGQGPEFLTYFQNEAQLEKSRLLSDRFSAERPKGSFSTLEIQRTEQGDSAMYLCASSQANYGYTFGSGTRLTVV.

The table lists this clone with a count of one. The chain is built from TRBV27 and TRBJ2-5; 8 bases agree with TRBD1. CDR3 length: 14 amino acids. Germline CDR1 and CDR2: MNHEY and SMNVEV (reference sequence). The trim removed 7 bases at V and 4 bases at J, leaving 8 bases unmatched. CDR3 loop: CASTTHRGRETQYF. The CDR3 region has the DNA TGTGCCAGCACCACTCACAGGGGGAGAGAGACCCAGTACTTC.

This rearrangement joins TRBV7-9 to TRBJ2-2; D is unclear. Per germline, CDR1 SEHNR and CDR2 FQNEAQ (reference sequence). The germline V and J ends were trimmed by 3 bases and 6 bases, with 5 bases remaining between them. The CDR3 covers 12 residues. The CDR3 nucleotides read TGTGCCAGCAGCTTTTATGCCGGGGAGCTGTTTTTT. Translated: CASSFYAGELFF.

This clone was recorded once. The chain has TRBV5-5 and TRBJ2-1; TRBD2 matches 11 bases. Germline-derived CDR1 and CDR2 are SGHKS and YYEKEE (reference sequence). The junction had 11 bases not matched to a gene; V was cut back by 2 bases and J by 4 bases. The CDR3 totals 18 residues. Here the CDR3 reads CASSFGVLLAGAYNEQFF. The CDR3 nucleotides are TGTGCCAGCAGCTTCGGCGTCCTACTAGCGGGAGCTTACAATGAGCAGTTCTTC.

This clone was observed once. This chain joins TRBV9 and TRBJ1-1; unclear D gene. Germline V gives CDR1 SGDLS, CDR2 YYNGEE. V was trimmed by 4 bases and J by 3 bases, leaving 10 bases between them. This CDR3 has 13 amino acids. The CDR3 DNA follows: TGTGCCAGCAGCCCTTACACCTACACTGAAGCTTTCTTT. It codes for CASSPYTYTEAFF.

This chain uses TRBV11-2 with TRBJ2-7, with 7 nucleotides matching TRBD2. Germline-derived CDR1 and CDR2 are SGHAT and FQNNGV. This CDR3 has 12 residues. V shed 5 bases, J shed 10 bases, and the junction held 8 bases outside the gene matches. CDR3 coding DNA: TGTGCCAGCAGCGTAATCCGGGACTATCAGTACTTC. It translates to CASSVIRDYQYF.

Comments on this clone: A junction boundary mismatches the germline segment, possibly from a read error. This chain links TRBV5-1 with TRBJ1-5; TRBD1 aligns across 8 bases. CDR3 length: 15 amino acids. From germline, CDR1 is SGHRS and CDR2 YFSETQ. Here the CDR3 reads CASSPMTGANQLQHF. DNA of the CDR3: TGCGCCAGCAGCCCTATGACAGGGGCAAATCAGCTCCAGCATTTT.

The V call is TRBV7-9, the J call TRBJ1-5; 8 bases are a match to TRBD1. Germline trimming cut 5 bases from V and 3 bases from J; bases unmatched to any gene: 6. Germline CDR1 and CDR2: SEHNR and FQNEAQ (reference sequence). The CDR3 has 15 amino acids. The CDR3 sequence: CASSEQTGVNQPQHF. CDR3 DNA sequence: TGTGCCAGCAGCGAACAGACAGGGGTCAATCAGCCCCAGCATTTT.